These 30 T cell receptor beta chains were all obtained from the same sample, sequenced in a study of blood T cell repertoires in COVID-19. Produced via immunoSEQ multiplex PCR; TCRdb's table is partial and in-frame only. The sample yields 540,000 or so clones, roughly nine tenths seen once. The specimen was peripheral blood. These receptors were collected from a woman aged 45 to 65 with COVID-19, enrolled during active disease.

The genes are TRBV6-1 and TRBJ1-2; a possible D gene is TRBD1 (6 bases). CDR3 length: 13 amino acids. The V end lost 2 bases, the J end lost 6 bases, and 10 bases lay between the germline ends. Germline V gene lookup returns CDR1 MNHNS and CDR2 SASEGT. CDR3 bases: TGTGCCAGCAGTGAATTTACAGGGAATGGCTACACCTTC. Translated, it gives CASSEFTGNGYTF.

The chain carries TRBV12-5 and TRBJ1-6; D not resolved. The germline V and J ends were trimmed by 1 base and 11 bases, with 6 bases remaining between them. Germline values: CDR1 LGHNT, CDR2 FRNRAP. The length of the CDR3 is 12 residues. In nucleotides, the CDR3 is TGTGCTAGTGGTTTGGGCGGGGCACCCCTCCACTTT. Protein: CASGLGGAPLHF.

The chain employs TRBV11-2 and TRBJ1-1; 7 bases are a match to TRBD1. Germline CDR1 is SGHAT and CDR2 is FQNNGV. This CDR3 spans 13 amino acids. The trim removed 1 base at V and 5 bases at J, leaving 1 base unmatched. CDR3 loop: CASSLGGQTEAFF. The CDR3 DNA sequence: TGTGCCAGCAGCTTAGGGGGACAGACTGAAGCTTTCTTT.

CDR3 protein: CASSKGEIAYGYTF. CDR3 bases: TGCGCCAGCAGCAAGGGGGAGATCGCCTATGGCTACACCTTC. The rearrangement joins TRBV5-1 to TRBJ1-2; the D gene is possibly TRBD1 (6 bases). CDR3 length: 14 amino acids. V lost 4 bases, J lost 4 bases, and 14 bases lay in between. Germline assignment: CDR1 SGHRS and CDR2 YFSETQ.

The chain recombines TRBV11-2 with TRBJ1-2, with 8 bases identical to TRBD1. V gave up 6 bases and J gave up 7 bases; unmatched junction bases: 7. The CDR3 is made up of 13 amino acids. CDR1 and CDR2 from the germline V gene are SGHAT and FQNNGV. The CDR3 reads CASRAQGAGGYTF. In DNA, the CDR3 is TGTGCCAGCAGGGCCCAGGGGGCGGGTGGCTACACCTTC.

The genes are TRBV5-1 and TRBJ1-2; 8 positions agree with TRBD1. The CDR3 runs 15 residues. CDR1 and CDR2 from the germline V gene are SGHRS and YFSETQ. The J segment lost 7 bases and the V segment lost 4 bases, leaving 12 bases of the junction unmatched. The CDR3 here is CASSPTLQGGVGYTF. The CDR3 DNA is TGCGCCAGCAGCCCCACACTACAGGGGGGGGTTGGCTACACCTTC.

This chain links TRBV19 with TRBJ2-3; tentatively, D is TRBD2 (6 bases). Between the trimmed V and J ends, which lost 2 bases and 2 bases, there was a span of 14 bases. CDR1 and CDR2 from the germline V gene are LNHDA and SQIVND (reference sequence). The CDR3 is made up of 16 amino acids. Here the CDR3 reads CASSIQTRAVTDTQYF. The DNA for the CDR3 is TGTGCCAGTAGTATACAGACTAGGGCCGTCACAGATACGCAGTATTTT.

This chain connects TRBV2 to TRBJ1-2, with D maybe TRBD1 (6 bases). The CDR3 spans 16 residues. Deletions cut 7 bases from V and 6 bases from J, with 24 bases between. Germline V gives CDR1 SNHLY, CDR2 FYNNEI. The CDR3, as DNA: TGTGCCAGCATGCCCGAGGCCAGGGGAACGGAGGATGGCTACACCTTC. It is translated as CASMPEARGTEDGYTF.

The V call is TRBV5-4, the J call TRBJ1-6; 10 nucleotides line up with TRBD1. J lost 5 bases, V lost 3 bases, and 5 bases had no gene match. Germline V gives CDR1 SGHNT, CDR2 YYREEE (reference sequence). This CDR3 comprises 16 residues. CDR3 residues: CASSSPGQGNNSPLHF. The CDR3, as DNA: TGTGCCAGCAGCTCCCCGGGACAGGGGAATAATTCACCCCTCCACTTT.

This rearrangement joins TRBV18 to TRBJ2-5; no reliable D call. This CDR3 is built from 13 residues. V gave up 1 base and J gave up 5 bases, with 8 bases separating them. The germline V gene encodes CDR1 KGHSH and CDR2 LQKENI. CDR3 protein: CASSPLGGETQYF. CDR3 bases: TGTGCCAGCTCACCACTCGGTGGTGAGACCCAGTACTTC.

The chain combines TRBV30 with TRBJ1-2, with 8 bases that match TRBD1. V shed 5 bases, J shed 7 bases, and the junction held 3 bases outside the gene matches. This CDR3 has 11 amino acids. Germline V gives CDR1 GTSNPN, CDR2 SVGIG (reference sequence). The CDR3 here is CAWGQGGGYTF. The CDR3 DNA follows: TGTGCCTGGGGACAGGGTGGTGGCTACACCTTC.

The CDR3 reads CASSLSPGETQYF. CDR3 nucleotides: TGTGCCAGCAGTTTATCCCCCGGAGAGACCCAGTACTTC. This chain links TRBV27 with TRBJ2-5, with no clear D. The CDR3 covers 13 residues. In germline, CDR1 is MNHEY, CDR2 SMNVEV (reference sequence). Between the trimmed V and J ends, which lost 0 bases and 4 bases, there was a span of 6 bases.

The V gene is TRBV29-1, the J gene TRBJ2-3; 11 bases agree with TRBD2. V shed 6 bases, J shed 7 bases, and the junction held 9 bases outside the gene matches. Germline CDR1 is SQVTM and CDR2 is ANQGSEA. The CDR3 is 14 residues long. CDR3 nucleotide sequence: TGCAGCGTGGCCTCCGGGACTAGCGGACATACGCAGTATTTT. It yields the protein CSVASGTSGHTQYF.

About this clone: This CDR3 is also generated by other DNA sequences in the sample. The gene calls are TRBV10-3 and TRBJ2-7; TRBD2 might be the D (6 bases). The ends were cut back, 1 base at V and 0 bases at J, with 7 bases in the middle. Germline-derived CDR1 and CDR2 are ENHRY and SYGVKD. The CDR3 sequence is 14 residues long. The chain's CDR3 is CAISEWDSSYEQYF. DNA for the CDR3: TGTGCCATCAGTGAGTGGGACTCCTCCTACGAGCAGTACTTC.

The chain links TRBV6-5 to TRBJ2-2; D may be TRBD1 (5 bases). V lost 2 bases and J 5 bases, leaving 6 bases between the germline ends. The CDR3 covers 13 residues. Germline assignment: CDR1 MNHEY and CDR2 SVGAGI. CDR3 sequence (DNA): TGTGCCAGCAGTTACGGGGCTACCGGGGAGCTGTTTTTT. It yields the protein CASSYGATGELFF.

This chain connects TRBV10-3 to TRBJ1-2; 7 bases align to TRBD1. The CDR3 contains 14 residues. Trimming cost V 3 bases and J 6 bases; bases outside gene matches: 7. CDR1 and CDR2 from the germline V gene are ENHRY and SYGVKD. CDR3 amino acids: CAISEQGGDDGYTF. The CDR3 nucleotides read TGTGCCATCAGTGAACAAGGGGGCGATGATGGCTACACCTTC.

The chain couples TRBV24-1 to TRBJ1-2, with TRBD1 matching 8 bases. CDR1 and CDR2 from the germline V gene are KGHDR and SFDVKD. The CDR3 is made up of 15 amino acids. V lost 3 bases, J lost 8 bases, and 10 bases stayed unmatched. This CDR3 is CATSDPRTGSRGYTF. In DNA, the CDR3 is TGTGCCACCAGTGATCCCAGGACAGGGTCGAGGGGCTACACCTTC.

This chain links TRBV9 with TRBJ2-2; TRBD2 aligns across 7 bases. Germline assignment: CDR1 SGDLS and CDR2 YYNGEE. The V and J ends lost 0 bases and 2 bases, in that order; junction bases with no gene match: 10. CDR3 length: 18 amino acids. The CDR3 DNA is TGTGCCAGCAGCGTAGATTTGGGGGGGACCACAAACACCGGGGAGCTGTTTTTT. This translates into CASSVDLGGTTNTGELFF.

The rearrangement links TRBV9 to TRBJ1-2; TRBD1 matches 7 bases. After removal of 3 bases from V and 8 bases from J, the junction contained 7 bases not matched to a gene. CDR3 length equals 13 residues. Germline V CDR1 and CDR2: SGDLS, YYNGEE. CDR3 sequence: CASSARQGYGYTF. The CDR3 bases are TGTGCCAGCAGCGCCCGACAGGGCTACGGCTACACCTTC.

The chain combines TRBV11-2 with TRBJ1-5, with a weak D call TRBD1 (6 bases). In germline, CDR1 is SGHAT, CDR2 FQNNGV. CDR3 length: 17 residues. V lost 0 bases and J lost 1, with 13 bases in between. The CDR3 DNA sequence: TGTGCCAGCAGCTTAGATGGGCAGGGGCCAAGCAATCAGCCCCAGCATTTT. It codes for CASSLDGQGPSNQPQHF.

Here the CDR3 DNA reads TGTGCCAGCAGCCGCCACCCAAGTCAGAGGGGGTCGAGGGGCTCTTTTGACACTGAAGCTTTCTTT. This sequence encodes CASSRHPSQRGSRGSFDTEAFF. V is TRBV3-1 (or the pseudogene TRBV3-2) and J is TRBJ1-1; D may be TRBD1 (6 bases). With 4 bases removed from V and 3 bases from J, the gap between germline ends came to 36 bases. The CDR3 spans 22 residues. The germline CDR1 and CDR2 sequences are LGHDT and YNNKEL (reference sequence).

This chain links TRBV5-1 with TRBJ2-7; no clear D gene. Germline values: CDR1 SGHRS, CDR2 YFSETQ. CDR3 length: 13 residues. Trimming took 1 base from V and 3 from J, leaving 8 bases between them. The CDR3 region has the DNA TGCGCCAGCAGCTTGAATCCCTACTACGAGCAGTACTTC. It yields the protein CASSLNPYYEQYF.

The chain couples TRBV2 to TRBJ1-4; the match to TRBD1 covers 9 bases. The length of the CDR3 is 14 residues. Losses at the gene ends were 6 bases for V and 8 bases for J; bases not matched to a gene: 7. CDR1 is SNHLY, CDR2 FYNNEI, per germline. In DNA, the CDR3 is TGTGCCAGCAGCTTGGACAGGGGAGAGGAAAAACTGTTTTTT. Its translation is CASSLDRGEEKLFF.

This clone has only one observation. This chain uses TRBV4-1 with TRBJ2-5; 7 bases are shared with TRBD1. Germline CDR1 reads MGHRA; CDR2 reads YSYEKL. This CDR3 spans 14 amino acids. V lost 3 bases, J lost 6 bases, and 7 bases stayed unmatched. For the CDR3, the DNA is TGCGCCAGCAGCCACCTACAGGGGTGGAAGACCCAGTACTTC. Amino acids: CASSHLQGWKTQYF.

The rearrangement uses TRBV5-1 and TRBJ2-7, with 11 bases identical to TRBD1. V lost 3 bases and J lost 7; bases outside the gene matches: 9. Germline loops: CDR1 SGHRS, CDR2 YFSETQ. There are 15 residues in the CDR3. For the CDR3, the DNA is TGCGCCAGCAGCTCGCTGGGGACAGGGGGTGAAGAGCAGTACTTC. It specifies CASSSLGTGGEEQYF.

CDR3 nucleotides: TGTGCCAGCAGCACAGGGCCTAATTCACCCCTCCACTTT. It yields the protein CASSTGPNSPLHF. The V gene is TRBV11-3, the J gene TRBJ1-6; a weak D match, TRBD1 (6 bases). From germline, CDR1 is SGHNT and CDR2 YENEEA. V was pared by 5 bases and J by 6 bases, with 8 bases between. This CDR3 contains 13 residues.

This chain links TRBV5-6 with TRBJ1-1; unclear D gene. V was trimmed by 3 bases and J by 8 bases, leaving 14 bases between them. The CDR3 runs to 13 residues. Germline values: CDR1 SGHDT, CDR2 YYEEEE. The CDR3 region has the DNA TGTGCCAGCAGCTCGTGGGCGGAGGAAGAAGCTTTCTTT. Encoded protein: CASSSWAEEEAFF.

The sample holds one count of this clone. The chain uses TRBV5-4 and TRBJ1-2; 11 bases agree with TRBD1. From germline, CDR1 is SGHNT and CDR2 YYREEE (reference sequence). J lost 7 bases, V lost 4 bases, and 9 bases had no gene match. The CDR3 is made up of 15 amino acids. In DNA form, the CDR3 reads TGTGCCAGCAGCCAGACTGGACAGGGGGCTCGTGGCTACACCTTC. It specifies CASSQTGQGARGYTF.

The chain recombines TRBV5-1 with TRBJ1-2; tentative D call: TRBD1 (6 bases). V gave up 6 bases and J gave up 0 bases, with 15 bases separating them. Per germline, CDR1 SGHRS and CDR2 YFSETQ. The CDR3 has 15 amino acids. CDR3 region: CASTQGREANYGYTF. The CDR3 DNA follows: TGCGCCAGCACACAGGGAAGGGAAGCTAACTATGGCTACACCTTC.

This sequence joins TRBV5-1 and TRBJ1-2; D is possibly TRBD1 (6 bases). Germline V gene sequence: CDR1 SGHRS, CDR2 YFSETQ. V lost 4 bases to trimming and J lost 7 bases, with 20 bases between them. CDR3 length equals 15 residues. The CDR3 bases are TGCGCCAGCAGCCTCGACCGGGGCAGGGGTAGTGGCTACACCTTC. This translates into CASSLDRGRGSGYTF.